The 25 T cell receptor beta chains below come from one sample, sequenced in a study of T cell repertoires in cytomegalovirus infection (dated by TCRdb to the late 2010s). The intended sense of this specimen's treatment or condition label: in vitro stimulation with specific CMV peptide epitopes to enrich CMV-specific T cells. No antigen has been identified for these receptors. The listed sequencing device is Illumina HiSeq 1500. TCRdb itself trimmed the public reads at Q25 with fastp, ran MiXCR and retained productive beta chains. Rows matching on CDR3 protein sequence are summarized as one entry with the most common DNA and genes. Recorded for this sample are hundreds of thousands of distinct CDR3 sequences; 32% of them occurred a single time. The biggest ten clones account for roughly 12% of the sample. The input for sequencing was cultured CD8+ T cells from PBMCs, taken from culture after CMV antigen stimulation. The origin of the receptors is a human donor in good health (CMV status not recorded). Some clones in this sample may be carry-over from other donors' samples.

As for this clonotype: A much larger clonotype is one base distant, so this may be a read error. The CDR3 protein is CTSSLGLTSGELTDTQYF. CDR3 in DNA: TGTACCAGCAGCTTAGGTCTGACCAGCGGTGAACTGACAGATACGCAGTATTTT. This chain uses TRBV7-6 with TRBJ2-3, with D possibly being TRBD2 (5 bases). Germline V gene lookup returns CDR1 SGHVS and CDR2 FNYEAQ. CDR3 length: 18 residues.

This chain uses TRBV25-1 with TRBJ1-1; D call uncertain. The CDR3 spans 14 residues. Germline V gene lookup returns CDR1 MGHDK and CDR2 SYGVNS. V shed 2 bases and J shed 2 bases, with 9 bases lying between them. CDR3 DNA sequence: TGTGCCAGCAGTGAACCGGGGAGCAACACTGAAGCTTTCTTT. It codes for CASSEPGSNTEAFF.

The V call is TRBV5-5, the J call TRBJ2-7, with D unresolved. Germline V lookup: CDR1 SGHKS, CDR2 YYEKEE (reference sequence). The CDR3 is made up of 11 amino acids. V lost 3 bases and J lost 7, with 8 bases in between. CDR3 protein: CASSSMGEQYF. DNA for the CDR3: TGTGCCAGCAGCTCCATGGGTGAGCAGTACTTC.

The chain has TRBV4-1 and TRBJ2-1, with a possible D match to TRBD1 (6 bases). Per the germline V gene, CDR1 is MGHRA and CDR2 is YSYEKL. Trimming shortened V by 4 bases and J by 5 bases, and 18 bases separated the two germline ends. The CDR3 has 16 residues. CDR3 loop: CASSRNSGQVNNEQFF. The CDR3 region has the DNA TGCGCCAGCAGCCGTAATTCGGGACAAGTCAACAATGAGCAGTTCTTC.

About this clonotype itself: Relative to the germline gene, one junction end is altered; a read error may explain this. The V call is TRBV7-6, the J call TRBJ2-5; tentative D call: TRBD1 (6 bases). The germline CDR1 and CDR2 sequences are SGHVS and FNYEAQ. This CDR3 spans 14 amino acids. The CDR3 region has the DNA TGTGCCAACAGCTTAGGGGGAAACCAAGAGACCCAGTACTTC. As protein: CANSLGGNQETQYF.

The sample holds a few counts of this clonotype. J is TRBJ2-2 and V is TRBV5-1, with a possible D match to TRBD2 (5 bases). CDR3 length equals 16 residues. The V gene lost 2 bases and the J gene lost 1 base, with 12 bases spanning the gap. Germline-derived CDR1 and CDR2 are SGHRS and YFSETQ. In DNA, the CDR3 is TGCGCCAGCAGCTTTTTGGAACTAGAGAACACCGGGGAGCTGTTTTTT. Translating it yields CASSFLELENTGELFF. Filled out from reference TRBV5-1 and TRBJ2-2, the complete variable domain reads KAGVTQTPRYLIKTRGQQVTLSCSPISGHRSVSWYQQTPGQGLQFLFEYFSETQRNKGNFPGRFSGRQFSNSRSEMNVSTLELGDSALYLCASSFLELENTGELFFGEGSRLTVL.

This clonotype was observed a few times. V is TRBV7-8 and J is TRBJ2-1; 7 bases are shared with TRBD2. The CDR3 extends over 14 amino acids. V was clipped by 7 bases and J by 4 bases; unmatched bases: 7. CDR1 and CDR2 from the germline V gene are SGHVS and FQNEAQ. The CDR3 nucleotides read TGTGCCAGCACCGCCGGCGGGGGTTACAATGAGCAGTTCTTC. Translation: CASTAGGGYNEQFF.

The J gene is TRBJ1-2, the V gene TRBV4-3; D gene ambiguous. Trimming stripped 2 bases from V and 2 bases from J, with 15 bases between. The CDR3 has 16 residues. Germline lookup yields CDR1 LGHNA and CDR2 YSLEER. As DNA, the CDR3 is TGCGCCAGCAGCCAACGTATCCGCCAAGGGAACTATGGCTACACCTTC. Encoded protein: CASSQRIRQGNYGYTF.

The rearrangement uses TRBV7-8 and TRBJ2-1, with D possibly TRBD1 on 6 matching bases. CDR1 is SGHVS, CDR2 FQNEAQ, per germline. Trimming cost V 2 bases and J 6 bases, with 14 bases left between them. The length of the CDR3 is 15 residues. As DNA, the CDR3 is TGTGCCAGCAGCTTATTCTGGGGGCCGGGCAATGAGCAGTTCTTC. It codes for CASSLFWGPGNEQFF.

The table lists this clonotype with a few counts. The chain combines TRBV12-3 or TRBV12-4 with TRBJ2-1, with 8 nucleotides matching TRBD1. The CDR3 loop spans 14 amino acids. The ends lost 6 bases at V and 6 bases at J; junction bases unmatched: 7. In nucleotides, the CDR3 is TGTGCCAGCAGCACAGGACAGGGTGGCAATGAGCAGTTCTTC. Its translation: CASSTGQGGNEQFF.

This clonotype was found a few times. This CDR3 is CSVEVRGQLSYEQYF. Written as DNA, the CDR3 is TGCAGCGTTGAAGTCAGGGGGCAATTATCCTACGAGCAGTACTTC. V gene TRBV29-1 combines with J gene TRBJ2-7; 8 bases match TRBD1. In germline, CDR1 is SQVTM, CDR2 ANQGSEA. Trimming at V came to 1 base and at J to 1 base, leaving 6 bases not matched to a gene. The CDR3 totals 15 residues.

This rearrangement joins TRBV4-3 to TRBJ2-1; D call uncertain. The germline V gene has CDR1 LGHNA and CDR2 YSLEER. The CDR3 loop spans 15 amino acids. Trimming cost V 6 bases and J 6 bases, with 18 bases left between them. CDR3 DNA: TGCGCCAGCAGTCCCGTTGACTGCTCCGGCAATGAGCAGTTCTTC. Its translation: CASSPVDCSGNEQFF.

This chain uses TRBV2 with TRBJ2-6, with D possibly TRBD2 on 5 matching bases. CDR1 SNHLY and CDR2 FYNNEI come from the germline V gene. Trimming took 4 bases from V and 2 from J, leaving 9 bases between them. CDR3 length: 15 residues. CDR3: CASSGRGPGANVLTF. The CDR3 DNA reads TGTGCCAGCAGTGGCCGAGGGCCTGGGGCCAACGTCCTGACTTTC. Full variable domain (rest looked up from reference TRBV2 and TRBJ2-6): EPEVTQTPSHQVTQMGQEVILRCVPISNHLYFYWYRQILGQKVEFLVSFYNNEISEKSEIFDDQFSVERPDGSNFTLKIRSTKLEDSAMYFCASSGRGPGANVLTFGAGSRLTVL.

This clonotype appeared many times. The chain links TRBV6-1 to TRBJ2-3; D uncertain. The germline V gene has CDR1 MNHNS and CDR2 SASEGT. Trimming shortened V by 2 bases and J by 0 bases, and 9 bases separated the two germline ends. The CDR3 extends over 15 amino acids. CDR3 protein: CASSETRHSTDTQYF. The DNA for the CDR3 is TGTGCCAGCAGTGAAACGCGGCATAGCACAGATACGCAGTATTTT.

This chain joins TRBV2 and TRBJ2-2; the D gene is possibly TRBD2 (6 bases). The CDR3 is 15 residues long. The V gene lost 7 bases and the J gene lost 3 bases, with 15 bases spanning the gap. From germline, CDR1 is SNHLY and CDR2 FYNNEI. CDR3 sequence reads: CASTGSGVHTGELFF. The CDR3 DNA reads TGTGCCAGCACCGGCTCGGGGGTCCACACCGGGGAGCTGTTTTTT.

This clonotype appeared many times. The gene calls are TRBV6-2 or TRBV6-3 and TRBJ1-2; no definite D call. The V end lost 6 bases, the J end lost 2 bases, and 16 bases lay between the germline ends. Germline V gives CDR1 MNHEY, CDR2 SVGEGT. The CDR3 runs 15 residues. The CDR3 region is CASRTGREENYGYTF. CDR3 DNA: TGTGCCAGCAGAACCGGACGGGAGGAGAACTATGGCTACACCTTC.

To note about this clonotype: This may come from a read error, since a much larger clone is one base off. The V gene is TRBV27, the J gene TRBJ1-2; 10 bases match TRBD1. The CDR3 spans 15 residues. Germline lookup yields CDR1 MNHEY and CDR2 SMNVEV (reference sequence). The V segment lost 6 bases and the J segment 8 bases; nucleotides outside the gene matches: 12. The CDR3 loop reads CASSLLGTGVQGYTF. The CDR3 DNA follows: TGTGCCAGCAGCTTGCTCGGGACAGGGGTTCAGGGCTACACCTTC.

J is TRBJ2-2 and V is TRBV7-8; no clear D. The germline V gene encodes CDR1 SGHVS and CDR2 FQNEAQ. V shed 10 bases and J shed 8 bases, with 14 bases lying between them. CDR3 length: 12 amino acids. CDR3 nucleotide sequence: TGTGCCATTTTGGTTCGGAGAGGGGAGCTGTTTTTT. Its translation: CAILVRRGELFF.

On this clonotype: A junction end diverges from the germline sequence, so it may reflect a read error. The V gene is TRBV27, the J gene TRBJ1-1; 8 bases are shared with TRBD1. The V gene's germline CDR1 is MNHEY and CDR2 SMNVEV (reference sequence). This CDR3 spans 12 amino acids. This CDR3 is CVSRQGRTEAFF. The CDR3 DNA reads TGTGTCAGCAGACAGGGGAGAACTGAAGCTTTCTTT.

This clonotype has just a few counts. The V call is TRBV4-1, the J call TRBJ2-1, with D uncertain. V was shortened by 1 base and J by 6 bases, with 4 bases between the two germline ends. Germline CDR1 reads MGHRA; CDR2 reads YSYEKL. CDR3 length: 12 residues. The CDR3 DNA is TGCGCCAGCAGCCAAGCCGTCAATGAGCAGTTCTTC. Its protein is CASSQAVNEQFF.

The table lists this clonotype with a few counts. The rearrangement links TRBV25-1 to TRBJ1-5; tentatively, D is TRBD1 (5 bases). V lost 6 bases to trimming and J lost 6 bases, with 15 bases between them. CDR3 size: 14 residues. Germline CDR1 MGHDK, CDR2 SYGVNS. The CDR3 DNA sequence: TGTGCCAGCAGCGGCGGGGGGGGTCGTCAGCCCCAGCATTTT. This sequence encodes CASSGGGGRQPQHF.

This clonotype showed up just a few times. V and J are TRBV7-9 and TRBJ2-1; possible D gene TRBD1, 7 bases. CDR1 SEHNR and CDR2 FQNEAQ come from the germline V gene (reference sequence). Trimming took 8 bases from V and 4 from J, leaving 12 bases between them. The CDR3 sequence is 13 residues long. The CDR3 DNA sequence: TGTGCCAGCGGCGGGACAGTTTACAATGAGCAGTTCTTC. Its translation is CASGGTVYNEQFF.

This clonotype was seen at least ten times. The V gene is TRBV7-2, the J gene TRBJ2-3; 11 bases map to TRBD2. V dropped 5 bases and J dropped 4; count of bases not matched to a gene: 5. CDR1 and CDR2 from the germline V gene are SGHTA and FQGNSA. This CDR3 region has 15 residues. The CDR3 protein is CASSHSGGGADTQYF. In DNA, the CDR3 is TGTGCCAGCAGCCATAGCGGGGGGGGCGCAGATACGCAGTATTTT.

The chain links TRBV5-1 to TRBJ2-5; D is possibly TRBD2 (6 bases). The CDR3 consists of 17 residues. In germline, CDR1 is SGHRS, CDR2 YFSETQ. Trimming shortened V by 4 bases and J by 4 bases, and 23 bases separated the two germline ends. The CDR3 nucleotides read TGCGCCAGCAGCGGCCGGCGGGACGGAGGCATAAGAGAGACCCAGTACTTC. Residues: CASSGRRDGGIRETQYF.

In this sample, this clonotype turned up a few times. CDR3 in DNA: TGTGCCAGCAGCCCCGACAGGGGAGGAAGCACAGATACGCAGTATTTT. Protein sequence: CASSPDRGGSTDTQYF. The J gene is TRBJ2-3, the V gene TRBV13; 8 bases match TRBD1. This CDR3 contains 16 residues. V lost 5 bases, J lost 0 bases, and 7 bases stayed unmatched. The germline gives CDR1 PRHDT, CDR2 FYEKMQ (reference sequence).